This T cell receptor beta chain was sequenced in a study of cytomegalovirus exposure and HLA in healthy donors. Study details: Earlier, 150 million to 200 million T cells were analyzed, and fewer than 120 million unique TCR beta sequences were found among them.

Each donor was healthy, and each was a bone marrow donor. Use of 60 Vbeta and 13 Jbeta primers characterized the PCR. Sequencing used immunoSEQ multiplex PCR; TCRdb keeps in-frame clones, though not all of them. The profile covers fewer than 200,000 clones, with about 90% appearing a single time and 0.9% to 1.2% taken by the ten largest. This clone was recorded only once. The sample comprised PBMCs. The receptor was isolated from a boy younger than 10 in good health and CMV-seronegative.

The CDR3: CASSHGVNRVSNTEAFF. DNA of the CDR3: TGCGCCAGCAGCCACGGCGTGAACAGGGTGTCGAACACTGAAGCTTTCTTT. The chain is built from TRBV5-1 and TRBJ1-1, with a tentative D call TRBD1 (6 bases). This CDR3 is 17 amino acids long. V shed 4 bases and J shed 1 base, with 20 bases lying between them. Germline V gene lookup returns CDR1 SGHRS and CDR2 YFSETQ.